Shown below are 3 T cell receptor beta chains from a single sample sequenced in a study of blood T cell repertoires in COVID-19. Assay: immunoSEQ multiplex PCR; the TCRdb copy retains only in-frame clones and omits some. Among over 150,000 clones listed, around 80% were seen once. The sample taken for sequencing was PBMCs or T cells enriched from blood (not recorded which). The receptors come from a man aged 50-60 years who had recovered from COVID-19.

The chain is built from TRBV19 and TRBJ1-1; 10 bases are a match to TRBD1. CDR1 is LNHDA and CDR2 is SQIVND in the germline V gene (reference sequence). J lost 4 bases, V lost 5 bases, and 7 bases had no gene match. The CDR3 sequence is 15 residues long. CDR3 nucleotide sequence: TGTGCCAGTAGTCCCCCCCGGACAGGGGGCACTGAAGCTTTCTTT. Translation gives CASSPPRTGGTEAFF. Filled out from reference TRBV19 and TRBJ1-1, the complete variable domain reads DGGITQSPKYLFRKEGQNVTLSCEQNLNHDAMYWYRQDPGQGLRLIYYSQIVNDFQKGDIAEGYSVSREKKESFPLTVTSAQKNPTAFYLCASSPPRTGGTEAFFGQGTRLTVV.

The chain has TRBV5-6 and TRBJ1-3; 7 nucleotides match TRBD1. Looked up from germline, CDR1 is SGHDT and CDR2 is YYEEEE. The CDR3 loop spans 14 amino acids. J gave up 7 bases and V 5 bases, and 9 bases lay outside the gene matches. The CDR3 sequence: CASSHDRVGNTIYF. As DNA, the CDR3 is TGTGCCAGCAGTCATGACAGGGTTGGCAACACCATATATTTT. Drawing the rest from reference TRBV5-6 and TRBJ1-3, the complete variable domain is DAGVTQSPTHLIKTRGQQVTLRCSPKSGHDTVSWYQQALGQGPQFIFQYYEEEERQRGNFPDRFSGHQFPNYSSELNVNALLLGDSALYLCASSHDRVGNTIYFGEGSWLTVV.

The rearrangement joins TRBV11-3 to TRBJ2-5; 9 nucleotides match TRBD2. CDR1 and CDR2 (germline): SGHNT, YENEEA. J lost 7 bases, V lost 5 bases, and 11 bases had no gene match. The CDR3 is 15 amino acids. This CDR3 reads CASSPIAGARRTQYF. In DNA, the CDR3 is TGTGCCAGCAGCCCAATAGCGGGGGCGCGTCGGACCCAGTACTTC.